This TCR beta chain was identified during a study of control samples from healthy donors and cancer patients (TCRdb year 2020). About this clone: The antigen it binds to is not known. Base qualities are missing; no much larger clone stands one base away.

The library was made by the immunoSEQ multiplex PCR assay. This is the immuneACCESS table as TCRdb keeps it, with only in-frame sequences that have V and J called. A part of the clones is gone; compared with another copy, unresolved V genes explain less than half, and the rest is unexplained. A total of some 130,000 clones appear in this sample, under 95% of them only once. Together, the top ten hold 8.6% of the sample. CDR3 length: 15 amino acids, cysteine to phenylalanine. CDR3 DNA only is kept here, 45 bases in frame from base 1. Trimming accounts for 5 bases at V and 9 bases at J, while the number of junction bases matched to no gene is 14. CDR1 and CDR2, looked up from the germline V gene (reference sequence), are PRHDT and FYEKMQ.

The sequencing input was blood. The receptor comes from a man aged 18 to 30 in good health. Recombination connected TRBV13 to TRBJ2-5; TRBD2 aligns with 8 central bases. Here the CDR3 is given as CASSPRLALGEAQYF. The nucleotide sequence is given as TGTGCCAGCAGCCCCAGACTAGCGTTGGGGGAGGCCCAGTACTTC.